This TCR beta chain was sequenced during a study of blood T cell repertoires in COVID-19. Study information: The United States, Italy and Spain were the sources of the acute and convalescent COVID-19 samples. T cells, B-cell-depleted T cells, or PBMCs provided the cDNA or gDNA that served as material.

Seattle patients were enrolled during active infection and followed longitudinally. The CDR3 loop spans 13 amino acids. Germline lookup yields CDR1 GTSNPN and CDR2 SVGIG (reference sequence). The ends were cut back, 3 bases at V and 7 bases at J, with 15 bases in the middle. Assay: immunoSEQ multiplex PCR; the TCRdb copy retains only in-frame clones and omits some. The table records about 240,000 clones, approximately 78% of them present only once. The chain carries TRBV30 and TRBJ2-5; D possibly corresponds to TRBD1 (5 bases). This TCR was sampled from a woman older than 75 with COVID-19, enrolled during active disease. Sequenced: peripheral blood. CDR3: CAWSQGSPWTQYF. The CDR3 DNA reads as TGTGCCTGGAGCCAGGGATCCCCCTGGACCCAGTACTTC.